The present TCR beta chain was sequenced within a study of sequential checkpoint blockade in melanoma. Germline values: CDR1 WSHSY, CDR2 SAAADI. V lost 8 bases to trimming and J lost 2 bases; unmatched junction nucleotides: 13. This CDR3 is 16 amino acids long. This clone was counted between two and nine times. Some clones are missing from TCRdb's copy, which holds only in-frame ones; the method was immunoSEQ multiplex PCR. The sample yields 13,000 or so clones, approximately 48% seen once. Sample treatment: randomized to nivolumab then ipilimumab (arm A) or the reverse (arm B). Sorted cells were live CD3+CD8+, lacking CD19 and CD56, from PBMCs.

The V call is TRBV10-2, the J call TRBJ1-2, with TRBD1 matching over 8 bases. The receptor was derived from a human donor with melanoma. The input for sequencing was CD8+ T cells sorted from blood (inferred from file names), taken from a patient given nivolumab and ipilimumab in sequence. DNA for the CDR3: TGCGCCAGCTGGGATGTGGTCAGGGGGCGCAACTATGGCTACACCTTC. Its translation is CASWDVVRGRNYGYTF.